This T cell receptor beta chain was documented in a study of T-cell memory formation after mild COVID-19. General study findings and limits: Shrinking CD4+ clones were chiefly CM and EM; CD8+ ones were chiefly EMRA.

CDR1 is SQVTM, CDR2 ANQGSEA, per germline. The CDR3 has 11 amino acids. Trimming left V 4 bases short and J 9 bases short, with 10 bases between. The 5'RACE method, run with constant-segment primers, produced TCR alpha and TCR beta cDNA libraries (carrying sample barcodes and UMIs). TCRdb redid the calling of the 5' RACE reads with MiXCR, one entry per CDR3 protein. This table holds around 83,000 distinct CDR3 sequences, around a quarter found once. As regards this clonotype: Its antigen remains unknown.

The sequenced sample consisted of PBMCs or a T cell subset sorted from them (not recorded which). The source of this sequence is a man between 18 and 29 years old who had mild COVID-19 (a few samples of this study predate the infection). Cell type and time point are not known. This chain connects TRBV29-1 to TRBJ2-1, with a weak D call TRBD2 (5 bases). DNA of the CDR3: TGCAGCGTTGGTCTCGAGGGTGAGCAGTTCTTC. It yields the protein CSVGLEGEQFF.